Below, one T cell receptor beta chain is given with its context. Germline V lookup: CDR1 SGHNT, CDR2 YENEEA. The ends lost 5 bases at V and 3 bases at J; junction bases unmatched: 10. The CDR3 length is 17 residues. This sample is drawn from a study of blood T cell repertoires in COVID-19. On the study more broadly: The origin of the acute and convalescent COVID-19 samples was the United States, Italy and Spain. PBMCs, B-cell-depleted T cells, or T cells provided the cDNA or gDNA that made up the material.

Authors' data handling: Researchers report that nucleated cell counts were estimated from reference gene primer amplification. Sequencing used immunoSEQ multiplex PCR; TCRdb keeps in-frame clones, though not all of them. That table gives V, J and clone size, and the DNA gave D and trimming. The profile shows about 64,000 clones, 84% of them singletons. The chain combines TRBV11-3 with TRBJ2-1, with 10 nucleotides matching TRBD1. The sequenced sample was peripheral blood. The sequence derives from a woman in her fifties or sixties with acute or convalescent COVID-19. The CDR3 loop reads CASSPPPGTGVYNEQFF. CDR3 coding DNA: TGTGCCAGCAGCCCCCCTCCCGGGACAGGGGTCTACAATGAGCAGTTCTTC. Complete variable domain (other parts from reference TRBV11-3 and TRBJ2-1): EAGVVQSPRYKIIEKKQPVAFWCNPISGHNTLYWYLQNLGQGPELLIRYENEEAVDDSQLPKDRFSAERLKGVDSTLKIQPAELGDSAVYLCASSPPPGTGVYNEQFFGPGTRLTVL.